These 32 T cell receptor beta chains came from one sample sequenced in a study of CD8 T cells in Susac syndrome. Reverse transcription of roughly 0.45 to 1 ug RNA used random hexamers. TCRdb re-analysed the immunoSEQ multiplex PCR reads in MiXCR, keeping a single row per CDR3 protein. The sample yields around 140,000 distinct CDR3 sequences, about 95% seen once. Sequencing was performed on CD4+ T cells from PBMCs. The receptors come from a human donor with multiple sclerosis.

The gene calls are TRBV5-4 and TRBJ1-2, with no clear D. Trimming stripped 2 bases from V and 6 bases from J, with 14 bases between. The CDR3 is made up of 14 amino acids. CDR1 and CDR2 from the germline V gene are SGHNT and YYREEE (reference sequence). The CDR3 here is CASSFLLGSDGYTF. The DNA of the CDR3 is TGTGCCAGCAGCTTTTTGCTAGGGTCGGATGGCTACACCTTC.

The chain couples TRBV24-1 to TRBJ1-2; maybe TRBD1 (5 bases). The CDR3 sequence is 15 residues long. The germline V gene encodes CDR1 KGHDR and CDR2 SFDVKD. With 0 bases removed from V and 7 bases from J, the gap between germline ends came to 14 bases. The CDR3 coding sequence is TGTGCCACCAGTGATTTGGCGGGGACGATGAGTGGCTACACCTTC. Its protein is CATSDLAGTMSGYTF.

The rearrangement links TRBV9 to TRBJ1-6; D is unresolved. The CDR3 loop spans 12 amino acids. Germline V gene lookup returns CDR1 SGDLS and CDR2 YYNGEE. Trimming took off 5 bases at V and 12 bases at J, with 12 bases between the two ends. CDR3 region: CASSEMDRPLHF. CDR3 bases: TGTGCCAGCAGTGAGATGGACCGACCCCTCCACTTT.

The chain uses TRBV3-1 and TRBJ2-5; D is ambiguous. This CDR3 has 14 amino acids. The germline V gene has CDR1 LGHDT and CDR2 YNNKEL (reference sequence). Trimming took off 2 bases at V and 5 bases at J, with 12 bases between the two ends. The CDR3 DNA is TGTGCCAGCAGCCAACGGCCGGGTGGTGAGACCCAGTACTTC. This sequence encodes CASSQRPGGETQYF.

CDR3: CASSRTYEQYF. In DNA form, the CDR3 reads TGTGCCAGCAGTAGGACCTACGAGCAGTACTTC. J is TRBJ2-7 and V is TRBV27; unclear D gene. The CDR3 is 11 amino acids. Germline CDR1 and CDR2: MNHEY and SMNVEV (reference sequence). V lost 5 bases and J 2 bases, leaving 4 bases between the germline ends.

Only one count was recorded for this clonotype. The CDR3 nucleotides are TGCAGTGCTACAGGGACTAGTTTCAACGAGCAGTACTTC. Its translation: CSATGTSFNEQYF. V gene TRBV20-1 combines with J gene TRBJ2-7, with 8 nucleotides matching TRBD2. The trim removed 4 bases at V and 5 bases at J, leaving 7 bases unmatched. This CDR3 is built from 13 residues. Germline CDR1 reads DFQATT; CDR2 reads SNEGSKA (reference sequence).

The V call is TRBV23-1, the J call TRBJ1-5; no reliable D call. TRBV23-1 is an ORF, and what it does is uncertain. This CDR3 region has 13 residues. V gave up 2 bases and J gave up 6 bases, with 8 bases separating them. The CDR3 is CASSQNGGQPQHF. The CDR3 nucleotides are TGCGCCAGCAGTCAAAACGGCGGTCAGCCCCAGCATTTT.

The chain employs TRBV9 and TRBJ2-7; 7 bases align to TRBD1. Germline V gene data show CDR1 as SGDLS and CDR2 as YYNGEE. The CDR3 length is 14 residues. The V segment lost 0 bases and the J segment 7 bases; nucleotides outside the gene matches: 7. This CDR3 reads CASSVAQGVREQYF. CDR3 coding DNA: TGTGCCAGCAGCGTAGCCCAGGGGGTGCGGGAGCAGTACTTC.

This sequence joins TRBV25-1 and TRBJ2-3; perhaps TRBD1 as D (5 bases). V was shortened by 6 bases and J by 6 bases, with 13 bases between the two germline ends. This CDR3 has 13 amino acids. CDR1 and CDR2 (germline): MGHDK, SYGVNS. Written as DNA, the CDR3 is TGTGCCAGCAGCAGGGAAACCTGGGATACGCAGTATTTT. This sequence encodes CASSRETWDTQYF.

The CDR3 protein is CASRREYEQFF. CDR3 DNA: TGTGCCAGCAGACGGGAGTATGAGCAGTTCTTC. The chain combines TRBV12-3 or TRBV12-4 with TRBJ2-1, with D perhaps matching TRBD2 (6 bases). V lost 6 bases, J lost 8 bases, and 8 bases lay in between. This CDR3 region has 11 residues.

This chain links TRBV6-2 or TRBV6-3 with TRBJ2-1; TRBD1 aligns across 7 bases. Germline lookup yields CDR1 MNHEY and CDR2 SVGEGT. The CDR3 has 15 residues. J was trimmed by 8 bases and V by 6 bases; bases with no gene match: 13. The CDR3 DNA follows: TGTGCCAGCAGGGATACCAACAGGGGTCGGGATGAGCAGTTCTTC. Its translation is CASRDTNRGRDEQFF.

This chain links TRBV7-2 with TRBJ1-2, with D tentatively TRBD1 (6 bases). V lost 5 bases to trimming and J lost 8 bases, with 18 bases between them. CDR1 is SGHTA, CDR2 FQGNSA, per germline. CDR3 length: 14 amino acids. The CDR3 spells CASSPQQGMGGYTF. The CDR3 DNA reads TGTGCCAGCAGCCCCCAACAGGGTATGGGAGGCTACACCTTC.

The chain carries TRBV20-1 and TRBJ2-5, with D possibly matching TRBD1 (5 bases). Trimming took 2 bases from V and 4 from J, leaving 23 bases between them. CDR3 length equals 17 residues. In germline, CDR1 is DFQATT, CDR2 SNEGSKA (reference sequence). This CDR3 reads CSARSQTRTLDVETQYF. The CDR3 coding sequence is TGCAGTGCTAGATCGCAGACCCGGACATTAGACGTAGAGACCCAGTACTTC.

The chain employs TRBV20-1 and TRBJ1-1; D is unresolved. This CDR3 comprises 13 residues. Trimming stripped 6 bases from V and 5 bases from J, with 16 bases between. In germline, CDR1 is DFQATT, CDR2 SNEGSKA (reference sequence). Written as DNA, the CDR3 is TGCAGTGCCCCCGGGCCCCGGAGGACTGAAGCTTTCTTT. Amino acids: CSAPGPRRTEAFF.

This chain links TRBV7-2 with TRBJ2-4; the D gene is possibly TRBD2 (6 bases). The CDR3 is 14 amino acids. V was trimmed by 1 base and J by 6 bases, leaving 10 bases between them. CDR1 SGHTA and CDR2 FQGNSA come from the germline V gene. Here the CDR3 DNA reads TGTGCCAGCAGCTTAGGTTGGGGAGGAAACATTCAGTACTTC. This encodes CASSLGWGGNIQYF.

V is TRBV12-3 or TRBV12-4 and J is TRBJ1-1; tentative D call: TRBD1 (5 bases). Trimming took off 6 bases at V and 4 bases at J, with 12 bases between the two ends. This CDR3 is 13 amino acids long. CDR3 residues: CASRAGTATEAFF. The CDR3 DNA is TGTGCCAGCAGGGCAGGGACGGCCACTGAAGCTTTCTTT.

Concerning this clonotype: An end of the junction differs from the germline gene, which may be a read error. The genes are TRBV7-8 and TRBJ2-1, with 15 nucleotides matching TRBD2. The CDR3 contains 15 residues. Per germline, CDR1 SGHVS and CDR2 FQNEAQ. The DNA of the CDR3 is TGTGCCAGCAGCTTAGTACGGACTAGCGGGAGGGCATCGGTCTTC. It yields the protein CASSLVRTSGRASVF. Combining the CDR3 with reference TRBV7-8 and TRBJ2-1 gives the whole variable domain GAGVSQSPRYKVAKRGQDVALRCDPISGHVSLFWYQQALGQGPEFLTYFQNEAQLDKSGLPSDRFFAERPEGSVSTLKIQRTQQEDSAVYLCASSLVRTSGRASVFGPGTRLTVL.

CDR3 sequence (DNA): TGTGCCAGCAGTTTAGTTGGGGGCGGTGAAAAACTGTTTTTT. This codes for CASSLVGGGEKLFF. This chain uses TRBV12-3 or TRBV12-4 with TRBJ1-4; TRBD1 might be the D (6 bases). The CDR3 has 14 residues. Between the trimmed V and J ends, which lost 1 base and 7 bases, there was a span of 10 bases.

The chain combines TRBV20-1 with TRBJ2-1, with 9 bases that match TRBD1. Germline V gene lookup returns CDR1 DFQATT and CDR2 SNEGSKA (reference sequence). Trimming cost V 6 bases and J 7 bases; bases outside gene matches: 13. The CDR3 runs to 15 residues. DNA for the CDR3: TGCAGTGCCGCGCCGGGACAGGGTAATGCGAATGAGCAGTTCTTC. It yields the protein CSAAPGQGNANEQFF.

This rearrangement joins TRBV7-2 to TRBJ1-2, with 9 bases aligning to TRBD1. The trim removed 5 bases at V and 5 bases at J, leaving 9 bases unmatched. The CDR3 sequence is 15 residues long. Germline V gives CDR1 SGHTA, CDR2 FQGNSA. The CDR3 DNA sequence: TGTGCCAGCAGCCACCCGGGACAGGGCCCTTATGGCTACACCTTC. It specifies CASSHPGQGPYGYTF.

The V call is TRBV3-1, the J call TRBJ2-7; TRBD2 matches 8 bases. The J segment lost 0 bases and the V segment lost 0 bases, leaving 10 bases of the junction unmatched. Germline V CDR1 and CDR2: LGHDT, YNNKEL (reference sequence). The CDR3 is 18 residues long. The chain's CDR3 is CASSQEIAGTTRSYEQYF. Written as DNA, the CDR3 is TGTGCCAGCAGCCAAGAGATAGCGGGGACCACTCGCTCCTACGAGCAGTACTTC.

V usage is TRBV15 and J usage is TRBJ1-1; D unresolved. CDR1 is LNHNV and CDR2 is YYDKDF in the germline V gene (reference sequence). Trimming cost V 1 base and J 10 bases, with 13 bases left between them. This CDR3 has 13 residues. The CDR3 loop is CATSRGESAGAFF. CDR3 bases: TGTGCCACCAGCAGAGGAGAATCCGCAGGAGCTTTCTTT.

The sample holds one count of this clonotype. The chain joins TRBV6-2 or TRBV6-3 to TRBJ1-5, with D possibly being TRBD1 (6 bases). V lost 4 bases and J lost 9, with 13 bases in between. This CDR3 comprises 13 residues. Germline CDR1 MNHEY, CDR2 SVGEGT. The chain's CDR3 is CASSSSGGLPQHF. CDR3 nucleotide sequence: TGTGCCAGCAGTTCAAGCGGGGGGCTGCCCCAGCATTTT.

The chain recombines TRBV3-1 with TRBJ2-1, with D possibly TRBD1 on 5 matching bases. Germline CDR1 LGHDT, CDR2 YNNKEL (reference sequence). The V gene lost 4 bases and the J gene lost 9 bases, with 10 bases spanning the gap. The CDR3 is 12 amino acids. The CDR3 DNA is TGTGCCAGCAGCCGACAGTCTATTGAGCAGTTCTTC. Translated: CASSRQSIEQFF.

The chain couples TRBV20-1 to TRBJ2-1; 11 positions match TRBD2. This CDR3 contains 14 residues. The germline V gene has CDR1 DFQATT and CDR2 SNEGSKA (reference sequence). V lost 2 bases, J lost 9 bases, and 6 bases stayed unmatched. The CDR3 is CSARLAGGPVEQFF. The CDR3 DNA sequence: TGCAGTGCTAGATTAGCGGGGGGGCCGGTTGAGCAGTTCTTC.

Notes on this clonotype: Compared with germline, one end of the junction differs, possibly owing to a read error. CDR3 bases: TGCGCCAGCAGTTTGGGGATTCTCTGGGCCGATACGCAGTATTTT. Amino acids: CASSLGILWADTQYF. The genes are TRBV5-1 and TRBJ2-3, with unresolved D. The germline CDR1 and CDR2 sequences are SGHRS and YFSETQ. The CDR3 spans 15 residues.

The CDR3 nucleotides are TGTGCCAGCAGTTTTTCAGCGGTAAAAACCTACAATGAGCAGTTCTTC. Translated: CASSFSAVKTYNEQFF. This chain connects TRBV27 to TRBJ2-1; maybe TRBD2 (5 bases). V was shortened by 3 bases and J by 2 bases, with 14 bases between the two germline ends. The CDR3 runs 16 residues. Germline V gives CDR1 MNHEY, CDR2 SMNVEV (reference sequence).

The chain carries TRBV12-3 or TRBV12-4 and TRBJ2-6; either TRBD1 or TRBD2 may fit D (6 bases each). Trimming shortened V by 4 bases and J by 2 bases, and 15 bases separated the two germline ends. This CDR3 contains 17 residues. The CDR3 sequence: CASSSTKGGTGANVLTF. The CDR3 DNA reads as TGTGCCAGCAGTTCAACAAAGGGGGGCACTGGGGCCAACGTCCTGACTTTC.

This rearrangement joins TRBV4-3 to TRBJ2-7, with D tentatively TRBD1 (6 bases). In germline, CDR1 is LGHNA, CDR2 YSLEER. Trimming pared 1 base from V and 6 bases from J, leaving 13 bases between. This CDR3 is built from 14 residues. CDR3 in amino acids: CASSQGKIGGEQYF. The CDR3 nucleotides read TGCGCCAGCAGCCAAGGCAAAATAGGGGGCGAGCAGTACTTC.

This clonotype was seen once. The chain recombines TRBV10-3 with TRBJ2-7; D unclear. Trimming took off 5 bases at V and 5 bases at J, with 7 bases between the two ends. Germline V lookup: CDR1 ENHRY, CDR2 SYGVKD. The CDR3 length is 11 residues. The CDR3 spells CAISNQDEQYF. CDR3 bases: TGTGCCATCAGTAACCAAGACGAGCAGTACTTC.

Here the CDR3 reads CATSGTGERYNEQFF. The CDR3, as DNA: TGTGCCACCAGCGGTACAGGGGAAAGATACAATGAGCAGTTCTTC. The rearrangement links TRBV15 to TRBJ2-1; TRBD1 matches 7 bases. Germline V gene data show CDR1 as LNHNV and CDR2 as YYDKDF (reference sequence). The trim removed 5 bases at V and 4 bases at J, leaving 8 bases unmatched. The CDR3 extends over 15 amino acids.

V and J are TRBV20-1 and TRBJ2-7, with D unresolved. Germline CDR1 and CDR2: DFQATT and SNEGSKA (reference sequence). The ends were cut back, 1 base at V and 3 bases at J, with 10 bases in the middle. This CDR3 is built from 13 residues. CDR3 nucleotide sequence: TGCAGTGCTAGAGGTGTCAGAGGCTACGAGCAGTACTTC. As protein: CSARGVRGYEQYF.